A single sample is the source of the 15 T cell receptor beta chains below, sequenced in a study of cytomegalovirus exposure and HLA in healthy donors. The PCR ran on 60 Vbeta and 13 Jbeta primers. Method: immunoSEQ multiplex PCR; TCRdb's copy keeps in-frame clones and lacks some. The repertoire consists of 180,000 or so clones, with 80% to 90% occurring once and the leading ten covering around a tenth. The specimen sequenced was PBMCs. The source of these receptors is a man in his late teens or twenties in good health and CMV-seropositive.

CDR3 nucleotide sequence: TGTGCCAGTTTAGGGGGGGCCAACTATGGCTACACCTTC. Translated: CASLGGANYGYTF. The chain employs TRBV27 and TRBJ1-2, with D perhaps matching TRBD1 (6 bases). Germline CDR1 and CDR2: MNHEY and SMNVEV (reference sequence). Trimming cost V 9 bases and J 2 bases, with 13 bases left between them. CDR3 size: 13 residues.

CDR3 DNA sequence: TGTGCCAGCAGCACAGACGAGTGGTACACTGAAGCTTTCTTT. This sequence encodes CASSTDEWYTEAFF. The gene calls are TRBV7-3 and TRBJ1-1, with D unresolved. Germline CDR1 reads SGHTA; CDR2 reads FQGTGA. The CDR3 has 14 amino acids. V was shortened by 5 bases and J by 3 bases, with 13 bases between the two germline ends.

The genes are TRBV7-9 and TRBJ2-2, with D possibly matching TRBD2 (7 bases). This CDR3 spans 15 amino acids. Per the germline V gene, CDR1 is SEHNR and CDR2 is FQNEAQ (reference sequence). The V and J ends lost 5 bases and 6 bases respectively, with 16 bases between them. The CDR3 coding sequence is TGTGCCAGCAGCGATCTGACGGGGGGCCCCGGGGAGCTGTTTTTT. Translation gives CASSDLTGGPGELFF.

This chain joins TRBV14 and TRBJ2-7; D gene uncertain. Germline lookup yields CDR1 SGHDN and CDR2 FVKESK. The ends were cut back, 2 bases at V and 4 bases at J, with 6 bases in the middle. This CDR3 is built from 12 residues. The CDR3 protein is CASSQSIYEQYF. CDR3 bases: TGTGCCAGCAGCCAATCTATATACGAGCAGTACTTC.

The V call is TRBV5-8, the J call TRBJ1-4; TRBD1 might be the D (6 bases). Trimming removed 4 bases from V and 5 bases from J, with 18 bases in between. Germline values: CDR1 SGHTS, CDR2 YDEGEE. CDR3 length: 16 residues. The CDR3: CASSPRWQGGNEKLFF. The DNA of the CDR3 is TGTGCCAGCAGCCCACGGTGGCAAGGGGGAAATGAAAAACTGTTTTTT.

The chain couples TRBV25-1 to TRBJ2-3; 7 positions agree with TRBD2. Per germline, CDR1 MGHDK and CDR2 SYGVNS. V dropped 0 bases and J dropped 6; count of bases not matched to a gene: 0. CDR3 size: 13 residues. The CDR3 bases are TGTGCCAGCAGTGAATACGGGGGGGATACGCAGTATTTT. Residues: CASSEYGGDTQYF.

V is TRBV4-2 and J is TRBJ2-5, with D hard to call. V was shortened by 3 bases and J by 5 bases, with 16 bases between the two germline ends. The CDR3 contains 15 residues. Germline CDR1 LGHNA, CDR2 YNFKEQ. CDR3 in amino acids: CASSQSSLFGETQYF. The CDR3, as DNA: TGTGCCAGCAGCCAGTCCTCACTATTTGGGGAGACCCAGTACTTC.

The chain joins TRBV15 to TRBJ2-7, with 7 bases lining up with TRBD2. V gave up 8 bases and J gave up 1 base; unmatched junction bases: 8. The V gene's germline CDR1 is LNHNV and CDR2 YYDKDF (reference sequence). This CDR3 has 14 residues. CDR3 amino acids: CATRRAGESYEQYF. In DNA, the CDR3 is TGTGCCACCCGGAGGGCGGGGGAGTCCTACGAGCAGTACTTC.

The V gene is TRBV5-4, the J gene TRBJ2-5; D unresolved. CDR3 length equals 13 residues. Germline assignment: CDR1 SGHNT and CDR2 YYREEE (reference sequence). Trimming left V 0 bases short and J 4 bases short, with 7 bases between. The CDR3 is CASSLVSRETQYF. The CDR3 DNA reads TGTGCCAGCAGCTTGGTTAGCAGAGAGACCCAGTACTTC.

This clone has only one observation. The chain links TRBV19 to TRBJ2-2; a possible D gene is TRBD2 (5 bases). This CDR3 contains 15 residues. Trimming shortened V by 1 base and J by 6 bases, and 12 bases separated the two germline ends. Germline V CDR1 and CDR2: LNHDA, SQIVND (reference sequence). In DNA, the CDR3 is TGTGCCAGTAGTATAGCGGTATACGGGGCCGGGGAGCTGTTTTTT. Translated: CASSIAVYGAGELFF.

This chain joins TRBV6-1 and TRBJ1-2; D gene ambiguous. Germline values: CDR1 MNHNS, CDR2 SASEGT. Deletions cut 2 bases from V and 8 bases from J, with 12 bases between. The CDR3 extends over 13 amino acids. The CDR3 DNA sequence: TGTGCCAGCAGTGAACCCGACATGTTAGGCTACACCTTC. Its translation is CASSEPDMLGYTF.

V and J are TRBV6-1 and TRBJ1-6; D call uncertain. The CDR3 has 18 amino acids. The V end was cut by 3 bases, the J end by 0 bases, with 15 bases between. Germline-derived CDR1 and CDR2 are MNHNS and SASEGT. In DNA, the CDR3 is TGTGCCAGCAGTGACGATCGTGGGCCGAGCTCCTATAATTCACCCCTCCACTTT. This gives the protein CASSDDRGPSSYNSPLHF.

This chain joins TRBV18 and TRBJ2-3, with D possibly being TRBD2 (5 bases). With 5 bases removed from V and 2 bases from J, the gap between germline ends came to 8 bases. The CDR3 is 13 residues long. Germline V gene lookup returns CDR1 KGHSH and CDR2 LQKENI. The CDR3: CASSTGITDTQYF. The CDR3 coding sequence is TGTGCCAGCTCAACGGGGATCACAGATACGCAGTATTTT.

The chain employs TRBV5-6 and TRBJ2-3; D is ambiguous. Trimming stripped 0 bases from V and 2 bases from J, with 4 bases between. Germline V gene lookup returns CDR1 SGHDT and CDR2 YYEEEE. CDR3 length: 13 residues. Here the CDR3 DNA reads TGTGCCAGCAGCTTGGGGGCCACAGATACGCAGTATTTT. This gives the protein CASSLGATDTQYF.

The V call is TRBV9, the J call TRBJ1-4; D perhaps matches TRBD1 (6 bases). The CDR3 contains 15 residues. V lost 4 bases and J 7 bases, leaving 17 bases between the germline ends. Germline CDR1 and CDR2: SGDLS and YYNGEE. The CDR3 reads CASSPSGQQTEKLFF. The CDR3 DNA reads as TGTGCCAGCAGCCCGTCGGGACAACAAACTGAAAAACTGTTTTTT. Based on the CDR3 plus reference TRBV9 and TRBJ1-4, the full variable domain is DSGVTQTPKHLITATGQRVTLRCSPRSGDLSVYWYQQSLDQGLQFLIQYYNGEERAKGNILERFSAQQFPDLHSELNLSSLELGDSALYFCASSPSGQQTEKLFFGSGTQLSVL.